This record covers a single T cell receptor beta chain. These data are taken from a study of T cell changes during pregnancy in multiple sclerosis. Germline V CDR1 and CDR2: SGDLS, YYNGEE. Losses at the gene ends were 3 bases for V and 5 bases for J; bases not matched to a gene: 9. The CDR3 extends over 17 amino acids. Libraries were prepared by immunoSEQ multiplex PCR; TCRdb keeps only in-frame clonotypes and omits some of them. This sample has approximately 47,000 clones, with around nine tenths found just once. Sequenced material: peripheral blood, taken in the first trimester of pregnancy. This chain joins TRBV9 and TRBJ2-5; 14 bases align to TRBD2. The source is a female donor with multiple sclerosis, enrolled in a pregnancy study. In DNA form, the CDR3 reads TGTGCCAGCAGCGGCGGGACTAGCGGGGGCCGTGGGGAGACCCAGTACTTC. Its protein is CASSGGTSGGRGETQYF. The entire variable domain, with the rest obtained from reference TRBV9 and TRBJ2-5, is as follows: DSGVTQTPKHLITATGQRVTLRCSPRSGDLSVYWYQQSLDQGLQFLIQYYNGEERAKGNILERFSAQQFPDLHSELNLSSLELGDSALYFCASSGGTSGGRGETQYFGPGTRLLVL.